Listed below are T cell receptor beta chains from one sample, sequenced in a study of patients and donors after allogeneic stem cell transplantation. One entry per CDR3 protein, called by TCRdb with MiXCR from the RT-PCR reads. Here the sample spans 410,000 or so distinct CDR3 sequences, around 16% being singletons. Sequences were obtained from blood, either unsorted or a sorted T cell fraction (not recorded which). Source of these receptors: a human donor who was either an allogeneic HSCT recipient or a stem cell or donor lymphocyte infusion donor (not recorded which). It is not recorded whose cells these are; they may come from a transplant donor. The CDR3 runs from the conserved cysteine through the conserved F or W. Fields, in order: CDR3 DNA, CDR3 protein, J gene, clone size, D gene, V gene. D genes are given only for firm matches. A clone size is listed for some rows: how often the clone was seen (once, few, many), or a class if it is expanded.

TGCAGTGCTAGATTCAGGGTGGCTGAAGCTTTCTTT	CSARFRVAEAFF	TRBJ1-1	-	-	TRBV20-1
TGCAGTGCTAGACGGGCGTCTGCCCGAGGTGCTGAAGCTTTCTTT	CSARRASARGAEAFF	TRBJ1-1	few	-	TRBV20-1
TGCGCCAGCAGGCGGACAGGGGGCAATGAAAAACTGTTTTTT	CASRRTGGNEKLFF	TRBJ1-4	-	TRBD1	TRBV4-1
TGCAGTGCCACGAGGACAGGGGGCGCCGGTAATTCACCCCTCCACTTT	CSATRTGGAGNSPLHF	TRBJ1-6	-	TRBD1	TRBV20-1
TGTGCCAGCAGTTGTAACAGGGTGGAAGAGACCCAGTACTTC	CASSCNRVEETQYF	TRBJ2-5	-	-	TRBV27
TGCGCCAGCAGCTTGGCGACAGGGGGGGATACTGGCTACACCTTC	CASSLATGGDTGYTF	TRBJ1-2	-	TRBD1	TRBV5-1
TGTGCCAGCAGCTTGGATTGGATTGGCTACACCTTC	CASSLDWIGYTF	TRBJ1-2	once	-	TRBV5-5
TGTGCCAGCAGTAGGGACGGCCAAGAGACCCAGTACTTC	CASSRDGQETQYF	TRBJ2-5	few	-	TRBV2
TGCAGCGTTGCCCGCGCGGCTAACTATGGCTACACCTTC	CSVARAANYGYTF	TRBJ1-2	few	-	TRBV29-1
TGTGCCAGCAGTTCCGAGGGGCCCGGGAGAATGGTCGGGGAGCTGTTTTTT	CASSSEGPGRMVGELFF	TRBJ2-2	many	-	TRBV12-3/TRBV12-4
TGCAGTGCTAGAGAAAGGGGGGGAGGCTACACCTTC	CSARERGGGYTF	TRBJ1-2	-	-	TRBV20-1
TGCAGTGCTACCCACAGGGGACAAAGCACAGATACGCAGTATTTT	CSATHRGQSTDTQYF	TRBJ2-3	-	TRBD1	TRBV20-1
TGTGCCAGCAAAGAAAGGGATGAGCAGTTCTTC	CASKERDEQFF	TRBJ2-1	-	-	TRBV6-2/TRBV6-3
TGCGCCAGCAGCCAAAACAGGGCCATGAACACTGAAGCTTTCTTT	CASSQNRAMNTEAFF	TRBJ1-1	few	-	TRBV4-3
TGTGCCAGCACCCGAGGAGGCGGGAACACTGAAGCTTTCTTT	CASTRGGGNTEAFF	TRBJ1-1	few	-	TRBV25-1
TGCGCCAGCAGCTACCCGGGCGGAGACCTCAGGGATGAGCAGTTCTTC	CASSYPGGDLRDEQFF	TRBJ2-1	few	-	TRBV4-1
TGTGCCAGCAGCTCTCAAGGCCCAGATACGCAGTATTTT	CASSSQGPDTQYF	TRBJ2-3	-	-	TRBV7-6
TGCGCCAGCAGCTTCCAGAAGGGGCGTAATTCACCCCTCCACTTT	CASSFQKGRNSPLHF	TRBJ1-6	few	-	TRBV5-1
TGTGCCAGCGGCGCGGGGGGGCTAAATTCACCCCTCCACTTT	CASGAGGLNSPLHF	TRBJ1-6	few	-	TRBV19
TGTGCCAGCAGCGTAGCTGGCAGCCCTGGAAACACCATATATTTT	CASSVAGSPGNTIYF	TRBJ1-3	-	-	TRBV9
TGTGCCAGCAGCTTTAATAGCGCCGATACGCAGTATTTT	CASSFNSADTQYF	TRBJ2-3	-	-	TRBV5-6
TGTGCCAGCAGCTTATGGAGGGGGCTGGTCTATGGCTACACCTTC	CASSLWRGLVYGYTF	TRBJ1-2	-	TRBD1	TRBV7-3
TGTGCCAGCACTATCAGTCGGGCTCACTACGAGCAGTACTTC	CASTISRAHYEQYF	TRBJ2-7	few	-	TRBV27
TGTGCCACCAGCAGAGATCTGAGGACTAGACTCGAGCAGTACTTC	CATSRDLRTRLEQYF	TRBJ2-7	few	TRBD2	TRBV15
TGCGCCAGCTGGCAGGGGTCGAGCACAGATACGCAGTATTTT	CASWQGSSTDTQYF	TRBJ2-3	-	-	TRBV5-1
TGCAGTGCCCGAACGATGGGGGTCGAGCAGTACTTC	CSARTMGVEQYF	TRBJ2-7	few	-	TRBV20-1
TGTGCCAGCAGCGACGGGACCTTTCCAAACACTGAAGCTTTCTTT	CASSDGTFPNTEAFF	TRBJ1-1	-	-	TRBV7-8
TGTGCCACCAGTGAAGGGGGGCGAACTGAAGCTTTCTTT	CATSEGGRTEAFF	TRBJ1-1	-	-	TRBV24-1
TGTGCCAGCCAAAGGGGGCCTGGGTCCGAGCAGTACTTC	CASQRGPGSEQYF	TRBJ2-7	-	TRBD1	TRBV6-1
TGTGCCAGCAGCCCCCGGGCGGGGGTCCTATACGAGCAGTACTTC	CASSPRAGVLYEQYF	TRBJ2-7	few	TRBD2	TRBV12-3/TRBV12-4
TGCGCCAGCAGCTTGGGGGCACGGAGCAATCAGCCCCAGCATTTT	CASSLGARSNQPQHF	TRBJ1-5	few	-	TRBV5-1
TGTGCCAGCAGCTCGTCGACAGCGAACACCGGGGAGCTGTTTTTT	CASSSSTANTGELFF	TRBJ2-2	few	-	TRBV7-8
TGCGCCAGCAGGCGAGGTTCCTATGGCTACACCTTC	CASRRGSYGYTF	TRBJ1-2	-	-	TRBV5-1
TGCGCCAGCAGCCAAGCTTTTGGTTCCTACGAGCAGTACTTC	CASSQAFGSYEQYF	TRBJ2-7	many	-	TRBV4-1
TGTGCCAGCAGCTTAGATATAGGGTTCACTGAAGCTTTCTTT	CASSLDIGFTEAFF	TRBJ1-1	few	-	TRBV11-2
TGCAGTGCTTACAGCGGGAGACCAAGCAACGAGCAGTACTTC	CSAYSGRPSNEQYF	TRBJ2-7	-	TRBD2	TRBV20-1
TGTGCCAGCAGCTTTGGCGTCAACTCCTACAATGAGCAGTTCTTC	CASSFGVNSYNEQFF	TRBJ2-1	few	-	TRBV7-9
TGCGCCAACACTTTGTGGGGCACAGATACGCAGTATTTT	CANTLWGTDTQYF	TRBJ2-3	many	-	TRBV5-1
TGCGCCAGCAGCGTGGACTACCCCCATGAAAAACTGTTTTTT	CASSVDYPHEKLFF	TRBJ1-4	few	-	TRBV5-1
TGTGCCAGCAGCCAGGGGACGCTTAGCAATCAGCCCCAGCATTTT	CASSQGTLSNQPQHF	TRBJ1-5	few	-	TRBV7-2
TGTGCCAGCAGCCCCCGGGCTAGCGGGGCCTACAATGAGCAGTTCTTC	CASSPRASGAYNEQFF	TRBJ2-1	-	TRBD2	TRBV7-2
TGTGCCAGCAGCTTAGGCCCCTGGGGCGCTAGCACAGATACGCAGTATTTT	CASSLGPWGASTDTQYF	TRBJ2-3	few	-	TRBV7-2
TGCGCCAGCAGCCGTGCGGTGTCAATCTACGAGCAGTACTTC	CASSRAVSIYEQYF	TRBJ2-7	few	-	TRBV5-1
TGCGGCGTTAGGGTCACGAACACCGGGGAGCTGTTTTTT	CGVRVTNTGELFF	TRBJ2-2	-	-	TRBV29-1
TGTGCCAGCAGCTTAGTCCCTGGTCTTAGGGCCAAGAACACTGAAGCTTTCTTT	CASSLVPGLRAKNTEAFF	TRBJ1-1	few	-	TRBV11-1
TGTGCCAGCAGCCAAGATGTCCTAGCGGGAGACAGCGATGAGCAGTTCTTC	CASSQDVLAGDSDEQFF	TRBJ2-1	-	TRBD2	TRBV4-2
TGTGCCAGCAGTGAACGACCGATGAACACTGAAGCTTTCTTT	CASSERPMNTEAFF	TRBJ1-1	-	-	TRBV2
TGTGCCAGCAGACCACTAGCGGGGGGGCCAGATGAGCAGTTCTTC	CASRPLAGGPDEQFF	TRBJ2-1	-	TRBD2	TRBV12-3/TRBV12-4
TGTGCCAGCAGCTTCAGCGGGAGGTACAATGAGCAGTTCTTC	CASSFSGRYNEQFF	TRBJ2-1	many	TRBD2	TRBV7-2
TGTGCCAGTAACTCAATAAGGGGGTACGCCGATACGCAGTATTTT	CASNSIRGYADTQYF	TRBJ2-3	-	-	TRBV19
TGCGCCAGCAGCTCGGGACTCTCGAGTGAAAAACTGTTTTTT	CASSSGLSSEKLFF	TRBJ1-4	many	-	TRBV5-1
TGTGCCAGCAGAAGACCGGGACAGGGGAGCTCTGGAAACACCATATATTTT	CASRRPGQGSSGNTIYF	TRBJ1-3	-	TRBD1	TRBV7-9
TGTGCCAGCAGTTTAATATTTGATGGGGGCACAGATACGCAGTATTTT	CASSLIFDGGTDTQYF	TRBJ2-3	many	-	TRBV12-3/TRBV12-4
TGTGCCAGCAGTTTAAGGGCAGGGGCGGCCACTGAAGCTTTCTTT	CASSLRAGAATEAFF	TRBJ1-1	-	-	TRBV27
TGTGCCAGCGGAAGTAGCAATCAGCCCCAGCATTTT	CASGSSNQPQHF	TRBJ1-5	-	-	TRBV27